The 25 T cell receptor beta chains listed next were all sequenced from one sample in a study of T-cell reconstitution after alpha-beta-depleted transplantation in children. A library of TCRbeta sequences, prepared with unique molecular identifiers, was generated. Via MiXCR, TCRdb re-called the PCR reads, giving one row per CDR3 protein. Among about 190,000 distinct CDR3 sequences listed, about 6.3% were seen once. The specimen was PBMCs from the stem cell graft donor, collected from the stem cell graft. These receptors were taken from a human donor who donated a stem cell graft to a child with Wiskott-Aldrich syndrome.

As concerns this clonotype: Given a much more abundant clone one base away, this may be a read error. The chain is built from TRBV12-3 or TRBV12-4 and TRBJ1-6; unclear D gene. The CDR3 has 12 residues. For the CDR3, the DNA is TGTACCAGCAGCTTGATAGTTTCACCCCTCCACTTT. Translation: CTSSLIVSPLHF.

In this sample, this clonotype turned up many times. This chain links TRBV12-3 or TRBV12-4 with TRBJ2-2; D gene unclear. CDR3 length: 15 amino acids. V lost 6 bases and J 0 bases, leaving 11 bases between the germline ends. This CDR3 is CASSLRRANTGELFF. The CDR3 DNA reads TGTGCCAGCAGCCTCCGCCGGGCGAACACCGGGGAGCTGTTTTTT.

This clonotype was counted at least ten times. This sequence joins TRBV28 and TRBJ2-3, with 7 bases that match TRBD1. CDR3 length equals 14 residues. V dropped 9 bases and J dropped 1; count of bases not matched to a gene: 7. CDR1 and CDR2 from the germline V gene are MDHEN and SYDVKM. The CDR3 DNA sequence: TGTGCCAGTATGACAGGGTTTGGCACAGATACGCAGTATTTT. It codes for CASMTGFGTDTQYF.

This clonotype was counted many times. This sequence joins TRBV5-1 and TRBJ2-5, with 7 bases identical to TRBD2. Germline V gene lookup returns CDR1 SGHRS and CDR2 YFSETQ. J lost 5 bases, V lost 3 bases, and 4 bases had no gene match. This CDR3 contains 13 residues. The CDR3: CASSWGGGETQYF. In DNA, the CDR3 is TGCGCCAGCAGCTGGGGGGGTGGTGAGACCCAGTACTTC.

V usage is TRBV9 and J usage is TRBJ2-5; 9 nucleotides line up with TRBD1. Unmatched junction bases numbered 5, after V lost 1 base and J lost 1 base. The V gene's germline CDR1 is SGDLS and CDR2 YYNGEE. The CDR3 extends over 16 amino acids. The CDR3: CASSVRGTGLQETQYF. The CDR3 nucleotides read TGTGCCAGCAGCGTACGCGGGACAGGGCTCCAAGAGACCCAGTACTTC.

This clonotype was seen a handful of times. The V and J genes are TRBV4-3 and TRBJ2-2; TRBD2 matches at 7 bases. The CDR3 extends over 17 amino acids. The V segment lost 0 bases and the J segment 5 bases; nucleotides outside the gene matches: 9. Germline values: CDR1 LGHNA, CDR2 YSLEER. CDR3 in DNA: TGCGCCAGCAGCCAAGATTCCGCGTCGGGACTAACCGGGGAGCTGTTTTTT. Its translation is CASSQDSASGLTGELFF.

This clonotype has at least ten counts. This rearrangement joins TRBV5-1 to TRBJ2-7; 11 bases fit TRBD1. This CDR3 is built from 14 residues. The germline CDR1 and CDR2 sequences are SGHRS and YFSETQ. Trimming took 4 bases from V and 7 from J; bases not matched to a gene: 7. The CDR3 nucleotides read TGCGCCAGCAGCCAAGGACAGGGGGCGGGTGAGCAGTACTTC. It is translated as CASSQGQGAGEQYF.

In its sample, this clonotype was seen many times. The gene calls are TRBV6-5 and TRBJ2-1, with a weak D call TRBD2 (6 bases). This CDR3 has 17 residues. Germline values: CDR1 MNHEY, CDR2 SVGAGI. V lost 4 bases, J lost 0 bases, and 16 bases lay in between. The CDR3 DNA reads TGTGCCAGCAGTTCTCCCCACCGGGAGACCTCCTACAATGAGCAGTTCTTC. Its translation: CASSSPHRETSYNEQFF.

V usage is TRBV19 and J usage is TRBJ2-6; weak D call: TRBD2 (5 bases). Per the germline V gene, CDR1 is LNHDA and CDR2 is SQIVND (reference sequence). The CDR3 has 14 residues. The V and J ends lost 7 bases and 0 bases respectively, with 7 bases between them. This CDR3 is CASMEVSGANVLTF. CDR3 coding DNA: TGTGCCAGTATGGAGGTCTCTGGGGCCAACGTCCTGACTTTC.

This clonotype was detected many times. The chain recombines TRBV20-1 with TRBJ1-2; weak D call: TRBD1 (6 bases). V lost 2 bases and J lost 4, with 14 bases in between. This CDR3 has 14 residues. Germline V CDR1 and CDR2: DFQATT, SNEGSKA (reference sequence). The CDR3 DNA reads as TGCAGTGCTAGATCTTGGGGGCGCGGCTATGGCTACACCTTC. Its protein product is CSARSWGRGYGYTF.

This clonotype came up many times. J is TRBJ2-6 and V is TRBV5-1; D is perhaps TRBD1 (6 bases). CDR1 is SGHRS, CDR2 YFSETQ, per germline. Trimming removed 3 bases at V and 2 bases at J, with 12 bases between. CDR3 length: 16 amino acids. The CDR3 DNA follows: TGCGCCAGCAGCTCTACGTCAGGGGCTGGGGCCAACGTCCTGACTTTC. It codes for CASSSTSGAGANVLTF.

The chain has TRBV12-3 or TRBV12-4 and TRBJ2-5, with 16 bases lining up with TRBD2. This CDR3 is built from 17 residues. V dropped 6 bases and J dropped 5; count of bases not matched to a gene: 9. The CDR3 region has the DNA TGTGCCAGCAGCCCCGGGACTAGCGGGGGGGGTGGGGAGACCCAGTACTTC. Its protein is CASSPGTSGGGGETQYF.

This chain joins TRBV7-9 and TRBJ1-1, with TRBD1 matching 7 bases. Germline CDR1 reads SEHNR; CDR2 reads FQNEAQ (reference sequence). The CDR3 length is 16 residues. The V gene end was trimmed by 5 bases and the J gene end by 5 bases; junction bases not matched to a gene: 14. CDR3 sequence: CASSLRRGRGNTEAFF. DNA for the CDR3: TGTGCCAGCAGCCTAAGAAGGGGCAGGGGGAATACTGAAGCTTTCTTT.

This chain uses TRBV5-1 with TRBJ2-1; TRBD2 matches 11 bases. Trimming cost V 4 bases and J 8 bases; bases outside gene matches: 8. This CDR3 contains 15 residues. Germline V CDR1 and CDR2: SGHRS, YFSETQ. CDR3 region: CASSIGTSGSHEQFF. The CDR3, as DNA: TGCGCCAGCAGCATCGGAACTAGCGGGAGCCATGAGCAGTTCTTC. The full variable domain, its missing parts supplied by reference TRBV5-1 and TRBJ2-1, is KAGVTQTPRYLIKTRGQQVTLSCSPISGHRSVSWYQQTPGQGLQFLFEYFSETQRNKGNFPGRFSGRQFSNSRSEMNVSTLELGDSALYLCASSIGTSGSHEQFFGPGTRLTVL.

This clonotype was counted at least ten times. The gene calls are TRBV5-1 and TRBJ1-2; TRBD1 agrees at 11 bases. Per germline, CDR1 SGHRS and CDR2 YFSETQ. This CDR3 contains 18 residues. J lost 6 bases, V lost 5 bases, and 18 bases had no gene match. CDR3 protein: CASRLSGTGGPNSHGYTF. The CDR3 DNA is TGCGCCAGCAGATTATCCGGGACAGGGGGACCCAACTCGCATGGCTACACCTTC.

CDR3 sequence reads: CASSLPGLPEQYF. The CDR3 nucleotides read TGTGCCAGCAGCCTGCCGGGACTACCAGAGCAGTACTTC. This chain links TRBV7-2 with TRBJ2-7; 7 bases are a match to TRBD2. In germline, CDR1 is SGHTA, CDR2 FQGNSA. After removal of 5 bases from V and 7 bases from J, the junction contained 8 bases not matched to a gene. The CDR3 sequence is 13 residues long.

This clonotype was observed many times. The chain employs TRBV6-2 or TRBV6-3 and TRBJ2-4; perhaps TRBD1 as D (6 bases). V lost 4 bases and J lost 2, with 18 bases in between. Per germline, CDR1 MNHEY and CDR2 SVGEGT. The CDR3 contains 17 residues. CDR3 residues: CASSFRGATGSKNIQYF. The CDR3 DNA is TGTGCCAGCAGTTTCCGTGGGGCCACAGGGTCCAAAAACATTCAGTACTTC.

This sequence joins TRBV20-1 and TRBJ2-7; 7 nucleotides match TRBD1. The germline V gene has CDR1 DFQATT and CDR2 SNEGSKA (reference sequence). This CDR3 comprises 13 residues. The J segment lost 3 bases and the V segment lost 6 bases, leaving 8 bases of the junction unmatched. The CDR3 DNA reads TGCAGTGCGCAACCCGGGACAGACTACGAGCAGTACTTC. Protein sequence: CSAQPGTDYEQYF.

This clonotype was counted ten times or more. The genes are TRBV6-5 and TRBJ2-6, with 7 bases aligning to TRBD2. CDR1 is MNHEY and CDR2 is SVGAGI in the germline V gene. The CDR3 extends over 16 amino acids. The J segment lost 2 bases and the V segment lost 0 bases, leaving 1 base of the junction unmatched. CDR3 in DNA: TGTGCCAGCAGTTACTCGGGGGGGGCTGGGGCCAACGTCCTGACTTTC. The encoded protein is CASSYSGGAGANVLTF.

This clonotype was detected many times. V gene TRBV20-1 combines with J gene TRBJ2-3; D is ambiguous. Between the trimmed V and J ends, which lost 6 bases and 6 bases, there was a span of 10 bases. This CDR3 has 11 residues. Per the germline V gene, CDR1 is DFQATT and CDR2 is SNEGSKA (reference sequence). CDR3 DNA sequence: TGCAGTGCAGCGACCGGGGATACGCAGTATTTT. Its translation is CSAATGDTQYF.

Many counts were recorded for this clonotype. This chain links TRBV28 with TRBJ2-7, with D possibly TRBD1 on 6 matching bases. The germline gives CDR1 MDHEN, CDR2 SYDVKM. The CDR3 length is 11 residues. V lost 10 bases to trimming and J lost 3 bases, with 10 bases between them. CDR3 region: CATGDNYEQYF. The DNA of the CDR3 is TGTGCCACCGGGGACAACTACGAGCAGTACTTC.

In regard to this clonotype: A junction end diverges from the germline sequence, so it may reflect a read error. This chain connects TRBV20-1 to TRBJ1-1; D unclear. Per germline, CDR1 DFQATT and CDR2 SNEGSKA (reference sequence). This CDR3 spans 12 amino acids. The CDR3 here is CSASSPDTEAFF. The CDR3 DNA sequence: TGCAGTGCTAGCTCCCCAGACACCGAAGCTTTCTTT.

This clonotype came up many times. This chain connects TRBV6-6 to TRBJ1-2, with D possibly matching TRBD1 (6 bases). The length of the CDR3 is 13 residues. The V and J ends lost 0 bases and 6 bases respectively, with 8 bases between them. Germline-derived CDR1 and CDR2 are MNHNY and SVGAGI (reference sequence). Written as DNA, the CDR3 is TGTGCCAGCAGTTACTCGGGGGGCGATGGCTACACCTTC. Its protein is CASSYSGGDGYTF.

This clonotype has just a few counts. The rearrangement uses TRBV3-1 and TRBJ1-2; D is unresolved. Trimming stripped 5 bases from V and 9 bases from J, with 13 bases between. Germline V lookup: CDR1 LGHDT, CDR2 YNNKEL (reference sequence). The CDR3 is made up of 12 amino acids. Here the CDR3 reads CASSGVVGSYTF. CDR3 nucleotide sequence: TGTGCCAGCAGCGGCGTGGTAGGAAGCTACACCTTC.

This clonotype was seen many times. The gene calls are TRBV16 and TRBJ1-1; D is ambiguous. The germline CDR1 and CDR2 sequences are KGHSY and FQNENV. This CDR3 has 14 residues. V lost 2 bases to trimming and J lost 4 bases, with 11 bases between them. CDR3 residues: CASSQPEASTEAFF. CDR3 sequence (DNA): TGTGCCAGCAGCCAACCGGAAGCTTCCACTGAAGCTTTCTTT.